A single sample gave rise to the 10 T cell receptor beta chains below, sequenced in a study. The TRBV12-4/TRBJ1-2 clonotypes were amplified using barcode primers with ligated adaptors. TCRdb reprocessed the multiplex PCR reads via MiXCR and lists one record per CDR3 protein. The data hold roughly 1,200 distinct CDR3 sequences, with approximately 30% observed a single time. Sequenced material: memory CD4+ T cells sorted from blood. Subset given: memory CD4+ T cells, CD4+CD45RO+CD25-. These receptors came from a female donor with breast cancer.

This clonotype is termed large. V and J are TRBV12-3 or TRBV12-4 and TRBJ1-2, with D unclear. CDR3 length: 14 amino acids. V was pared by 0 bases and J by 8 bases, with 13 bases between. The CDR3 DNA reads as TGTGCCAGCAGTTTAGCATATGGAGGGATGGGCTACACCTTC. This encodes CASSLAYGGMGYTF.

The chain uses TRBV12-3 or TRBV12-4 and TRBJ1-2; 7 bases fit TRBD1. V lost 9 bases and J lost 8; bases outside the gene matches: 9. This CDR3 region has 12 residues. The CDR3, as DNA: TGTGCCAGTGGAACAGGGGACGGCGGCTACACCTTC. Encoded protein: CASGTGDGGYTF.

In this sample, this clonotype is large. The V and J genes are TRBV12-3 or TRBV12-4 and TRBJ1-2, with D possibly TRBD1 on 6 matching bases. With 8 bases removed from V and 5 bases from J, the gap between germline ends came to 15 bases. The CDR3 extends over 13 amino acids. The CDR3 loop is CASARGRTYGYTF. CDR3 nucleotide sequence: TGTGCCAGCGCCAGGGGCAGGACTTATGGCTACACCTTC.

By its share, this clonotype is large (0.1 to 1%). The chain employs TRBV12-3 or TRBV12-4 and TRBJ1-2, with D maybe TRBD1 (6 bases). V was clipped by 5 bases and J by 7 bases, with 14 bases between them. The CDR3 is 13 residues long. In DNA, the CDR3 is TGTGCCAGCAGTCCGAGACAGGTTTCTGGCTACACCTTC. As protein: CASSPRQVSGYTF.

The genes are TRBV12-3 or TRBV12-4 and TRBJ1-2; 9 bases line up with TRBD1. V shed 3 bases and J 7 bases; nucleotides not matched to a gene: 3. The CDR3 has 13 residues. The CDR3 DNA is TGTGCCAGCAGTTTGGACAGGGGAGGTGGCTACACCTTC. Protein: CASSLDRGGGYTF.

This clonotype is termed large. The CDR3: CASSPGTAYGYTF. CDR3 bases: TGTGCCAGCAGTCCCGGGACGGCGTATGGCTACACCTTC. The J gene is TRBJ1-2, the V gene TRBV12-3 or TRBV12-4; D may be TRBD1 (5 bases). V lost 5 bases, J lost 5 bases, and 12 bases lay in between. CDR3 size: 13 residues.

The sample holds a few counts of this clonotype. The gene calls are TRBV12-3 or TRBV12-4 and TRBJ1-2; TRBD1 aligns across 9 bases. J was trimmed by 3 bases and V by 0 bases; bases with no gene match: 5. The CDR3 spans 16 residues. As DNA, the CDR3 is TGTGCCAGCAGTTTAGCGGGACAGGGAGAGCACTATGGCTACACCTTC. This encodes CASSLAGQGEHYGYTF.

This clonotype is labeled medium-sized. The chain couples TRBV12-3 or TRBV12-4 to TRBJ1-2; D uncertain. This CDR3 is built from 14 residues. Trimming left V 7 bases short and J 8 bases short, with 20 bases between. DNA of the CDR3: TGTGCCAGCACCTATAGGGCTCCCAGTGGAGGCTACACCTTC. As protein: CASTYRAPSGGYTF.

This clonotype is classed as large. V is TRBV12-3 or TRBV12-4 and J is TRBJ1-2, with a possible D match to TRBD1 (5 bases). This CDR3 region has 14 residues. Trimming shortened V by 6 bases and J by 2 bases, and 13 bases separated the two germline ends. The CDR3 DNA sequence: TGTGCCAGCAGCGTGGACACTCCAAACTATGGCTACACCTTC. It encodes CASSVDTPNYGYTF.

Sample share makes this clonotype large. The J gene is TRBJ1-2, the V gene TRBV12-3 or TRBV12-4; D ambiguous. Trimming left V 6 bases short and J 3 bases short, with 11 bases between. The CDR3 runs to 13 residues. Here the CDR3 reads CASRRDKDYGYTF. The CDR3 nucleotides read TGTGCCAGCAGGCGAGACAAAGACTATGGCTACACCTTC.